This TCR beta chain was sequenced for a study of beta chain features in type 1 diabetes. General study findings and limits: People with Type 1 diabetes carried modestly yet significantly shorter TCRB CDR3s in all four CD4+ subsets.

Sequencing targeted expressed TCRB transcripts, as all isolated RNA had been reverse transcribed. Repertoires were generated with immunoSEQ multiplex PCR, while TCRdb's copy carries only in-frame clones and drops some. The data show just over 25,000 clones, about 45% seen once. On this clone itself: Its antigen is not known.

The germline gives CDR1 SGHRS, CDR2 YFSETQ. The CDR3 totals 14 residues. Unmatched junction bases numbered 4, after V lost 0 bases and J lost 7 bases. This TCR was recovered from a man aged 25 to 45 with type 1 diabetes. V and J are TRBV5-1 and TRBJ2-1, with 7 bases identical to TRBD1. The sequencing sample was made of stem cell memory CD4+ T cells from blood. CDR3 sequence: CASSLEQGLNEQFF. The CDR3 bases are TGCGCCAGCAGCTTGGAACAGGGGCTGAATGAGCAGTTCTTC.